The 31 T cell receptor beta chains below all came from one sample that was sequenced in a study of blood T cell repertoires in COVID-19. Measured with immunoSEQ multiplex PCR; TCRdb has only the in-frame clones, and not every one. The table shows tens of thousands of clones, with roughly 88% occurring only once. Material: peripheral blood. The receptors were sampled from a man older than 75 with active or convalescent COVID-19.

This clone was found once. One end of the junction is discordant with germline, which a read error may explain. The rearrangement joins TRBV9 to TRBJ2-3; TRBD2 might be the D (7 bases). The germline V gene has CDR1 SGDLS and CDR2 YYNGEE. The CDR3 has 16 amino acids. CDR3 loop: CARSVGGGAGTDTQYF. DNA of the CDR3: TGTGCCCGCAGCGTGGGAGGGGGGGCCGGCACAGATACGCAGTATTTT.

The CDR3 nucleotides read TGTGCCTGGAGCTGGACAGGGGTGGGCACTGAAGCTTTCTTT. It translates to CAWSWTGVGTEAFF. The rearrangement joins TRBV30 to TRBJ1-1; 9 bases agree with TRBD1. Germline assignment: CDR1 GTSNPN and CDR2 SVGIG (reference sequence). V shed 3 bases, J shed 4 bases, and the junction held 6 bases outside the gene matches. The CDR3 spans 14 residues.

V usage is TRBV19 and J usage is TRBJ1-2; maybe TRBD1 (5 bases). Trimming took 5 bases from V and 3 from J, leaving 13 bases between them. CDR1 is LNHDA and CDR2 is SQIVND in the germline V gene (reference sequence). This CDR3 spans 14 amino acids. CDR3 amino acids: CASSPPVTDYGYTF. CDR3 DNA: TGTGCCAGTAGTCCCCCCGTGACAGACTATGGCTACACCTTC.

The chain combines TRBV6-1 with TRBJ2-7, with TRBD1 as a possible D gene (6 bases). Germline CDR1 MNHNS, CDR2 SASEGT. V lost 0 bases, J lost 4 bases, and 13 bases lay in between. This CDR3 is 15 amino acids long. The CDR3: CASSEAGRGVYEQYF. DNA of the CDR3: TGTGCCAGCAGTGAAGCAGGCAGGGGCGTTTACGAGCAGTACTTC.

The chain couples TRBV6-2 or TRBV6-3 to TRBJ1-5; D is ambiguous. V was clipped by 4 bases and J by 6 bases, with 10 bases between them. CDR3 size: 13 residues. Germline assignment: CDR1 MNHEY and CDR2 SVGEGT. The CDR3 DNA reads as TGTGCCAGCAGTTGGGTCGGCGGTCAGCCCCAGCATTTT. It translates to CASSWVGGQPQHF.

The gene calls are TRBV19 and TRBJ1-5, with D perhaps matching TRBD1 (5 bases). V lost 2 bases and J lost 7, with 18 bases in between. The CDR3 has 16 residues. The germline V gene has CDR1 LNHDA and CDR2 SQIVND (reference sequence). This CDR3 reads CASSINPPGHHQPQHF. For the CDR3, the DNA is TGTGCCAGTAGTATAAATCCCCCAGGGCATCACCAGCCCCAGCATTTT.

The chain links TRBV5-6 to TRBJ2-4, with a weak D call TRBD1 (6 bases). There are 14 residues in the CDR3. The germline V gene encodes CDR1 SGHDT and CDR2 YYEEEE. Trimming pared 3 bases from V and 3 bases from J, leaving 10 bases between. This CDR3 reads CASSSWDNKNIQYF. In DNA form, the CDR3 reads TGTGCCAGCAGCTCATGGGACAACAAAAACATTCAGTACTTC.

The chain recombines TRBV7-2 with TRBJ2-1; 9 bases fit TRBD2. Trimming at V came to 0 bases and at J to 7 bases, leaving 7 bases not matched to a gene. Germline CDR1 and CDR2: SGHTA and FQGNSA. The CDR3 has 16 amino acids. CDR3 protein: CASSLATGGGANEQFF. DNA of the CDR3: TGTGCCAGCAGCTTAGCGACAGGCGGGGGGGCGAATGAGCAGTTCTTC. Supplemented by reference TRBV7-2 and TRBJ2-1, the full variable domain reads GAGVSQSPSNKVTEKGKDVELRCDPISGHTALYWYRQSLGQGLEFLIYFQGNSAPDKSGLPSDRFSAERTGGSVSTLTIQRTQQEDSAVYLCASSLATGGGANEQFFGPGTRLTVL.

This chain links TRBV11-3 with TRBJ2-7, with 8 nucleotides matching TRBD1. There are 15 residues in the CDR3. Germline assignment: CDR1 SGHNT and CDR2 YENEEA. J was trimmed by 2 bases and V by 5 bases; bases with no gene match: 8. The CDR3 is CASSPMGTGAYEQYF. The CDR3 DNA reads TGTGCCAGCAGCCCGATGGGGACAGGAGCCTACGAGCAGTACTTC.

This clone was detected only once. The chain employs TRBV5-1 and TRBJ2-3; a weak D match, TRBD2 (6 bases). Germline CDR1 SGHRS, CDR2 YFSETQ. The germline V and J ends were trimmed by 1 base and 1 base, with 13 bases remaining between them. CDR3 length equals 16 residues. Here the CDR3 reads CASSLSEGRGTDTQYF. For the CDR3, the DNA is TGCGCCAGCAGCTTGTCGGAGGGTCGGGGCACAGATACGCAGTATTTT.

The gene calls are TRBV6-2 or TRBV6-3 and TRBJ1-3; 9 nucleotides agree with TRBD1. CDR1 is MNHEY, CDR2 SVGEGT, per germline. CDR3 length equals 15 residues. The ends lost 0 bases at V and 4 bases at J; junction bases unmatched: 1. This CDR3 reads CASSYSGQGGNTIYF. The DNA of the CDR3 is TGTGCCAGCAGTTACTCGGGACAGGGCGGAAACACCATATATTTT.

V and J are TRBV29-1 and TRBJ2-5; TRBD1 is a possible D gene (5 bases). Between the trimmed V and J ends, which lost 0 bases and 2 bases, there was a span of 10 bases. CDR1 is SQVTM, CDR2 ANQGSEA, per germline. This CDR3 contains 14 residues. The CDR3 sequence: CSVEDFREQETQYF. Here the CDR3 DNA reads TGCAGCGTTGAAGATTTCAGGGAACAAGAGACCCAGTACTTC.

The V call is TRBV5-1, the J call TRBJ1-4; D uncertain. Germline assignment: CDR1 SGHRS and CDR2 YFSETQ. The CDR3 loop spans 14 amino acids. Trimming cost V 0 bases and J 10 bases, with 13 bases left between them. The CDR3 coding sequence is TGCGCCAGCAGCTTGGAGCCAGCACCAGGAAAACTGTTTTTT. It encodes CASSLEPAPGKLFF.

The rearrangement joins TRBV30 to TRBJ1-5; 9 nucleotides match TRBD1. In germline, CDR1 is GTSNPN, CDR2 SVGIG (reference sequence). The CDR3 covers 13 residues. The V gene end was trimmed by 2 bases and the J gene end by 6 bases; junction bases not matched to a gene: 2. The DNA for the CDR3 is TGTGCCTGGAGTACGGGACAGGGTCAGCCCCAGCATTTT. Protein sequence: CAWSTGQGQPQHF.

This clone was recorded once. The chain links TRBV5-1 to TRBJ2-2; D is unresolved. With 4 bases removed from V and 9 bases from J, the gap between germline ends came to 13 bases. The CDR3 extends over 13 amino acids. Looked up from germline, CDR1 is SGHRS and CDR2 is YFSETQ. The CDR3 protein is CASSPYLDRELFF. CDR3 DNA sequence: TGCGCCAGCAGCCCATACCTCGACAGGGAGCTGTTTTTT.

The V call is TRBV7-2, the J call TRBJ2-4; 9 nucleotides agree with TRBD1. The J segment lost 3 bases and the V segment lost 5 bases, leaving 11 bases of the junction unmatched. Per the germline V gene, CDR1 is SGHTA and CDR2 is FQGNSA. This CDR3 is built from 17 residues. The CDR3 reads CASSKGQGRNDKNIQYF. In nucleotides, the CDR3 is TGTGCCAGCAGCAAGGGACAGGGAAGGAATGACAAAAACATTCAGTACTTC. The full variable domain, its missing parts supplied by reference TRBV7-2 and TRBJ2-4, is GAGVSQSPSNKVTEKGKDVELRCDPISGHTALYWYRQSLGQGLEFLIYFQGNSAPDKSGLPSDRFSAERTGGSVSTLTIQRTQQEDSAVYLCASSKGQGRNDKNIQYFGAGTRLSVL.

This chain joins TRBV2 and TRBJ2-7, with D perhaps matching TRBD1 (5 bases). Germline lookup yields CDR1 SNHLY and CDR2 FYNNEI. This CDR3 spans 14 amino acids. Trimming pared 6 bases from V and 1 base from J, leaving 13 bases between. For the CDR3, the DNA is TGTGCCAGCAGGGTCCAGGGCCTTTCCTACGAGCAGTACTTC. Protein product: CASRVQGLSYEQYF.

The V call is TRBV7-2, the J call TRBJ2-1; 8 nucleotides agree with TRBD2. Germline V gene sequence: CDR1 SGHTA, CDR2 FQGNSA. Trimming cost V 1 base and J 9 bases; bases outside gene matches: 8. The length of the CDR3 is 15 residues. Here the CDR3 DNA reads TGTGCCAGCAGCTTAGAGGGCGGGGGGTCTGGTGAGCAGTTCTTC. It yields the protein CASSLEGGGSGEQFF.

This clone appeared a single time. V gene TRBV7-9 combines with J gene TRBJ2-2; the match to TRBD2 covers 11 bases. J lost 0 bases, V lost 6 bases, and 3 bases had no gene match. Germline CDR1 SEHNR, CDR2 FQNEAQ (reference sequence). This CDR3 region has 16 residues. The CDR3 DNA reads as TGTGCCAGCAGTCTGACTAGCGGGGCGAACACCGGGGAGCTGTTTTTT. Its protein is CASSLTSGANTGELFF.

V is TRBV28 and J is TRBJ2-4, with TRBD1 as a possible D gene (6 bases). Per the germline V gene, CDR1 is MDHEN and CDR2 is SYDVKM. CDR3 length: 13 amino acids. Trimming shortened V by 7 bases and J by 7 bases, and 14 bases separated the two germline ends. CDR3 loop: CASKNRVPNIQYF. CDR3 DNA: TGTGCCAGCAAGAACAGGGTTCCGAACATTCAGTACTTC.

The V call is TRBV5-1, the J call TRBJ1-4, with 9 bases lining up with TRBD1. Germline CDR1 and CDR2: SGHRS and YFSETQ. The CDR3 loop spans 16 amino acids. With 0 bases clipped from V and 7 bases from J, the junction kept 7 bases outside the gene matches. The CDR3 nucleotides read TGCGCCAGCAGCTTGGGGGGACAGGGAATTTCTGAAAAACTGTTTTTT. Protein sequence: CASSLGGQGISEKLFF. Full variable domain (outside the CDR3, taken from reference TRBV5-1 and TRBJ1-4): KAGVTQTPRYLIKTRGQQVTLSCSPISGHRSVSWYQQTPGQGLQFLFEYFSETQRNKGNFPGRFSGRQFSNSRSEMNVSTLELGDSALYLCASSLGGQGISEKLFFGSGTQLSVL.

The chain carries TRBV30 and TRBJ2-2, with TRBD1 matching over 7 bases. The CDR3 covers 13 residues. Germline V gene sequence: CDR1 GTSNPN, CDR2 SVGIG (reference sequence). V was clipped by 2 bases and J by 3 bases; unmatched bases: 0. This chain's CDR3 is CAWSTGDTGELFF. The CDR3 DNA reads as TGTGCCTGGAGTACAGGGGACACCGGGGAGCTGTTTTTT. Together with reference TRBV30 and TRBJ2-2, the CDR3 gives the full variable domain: SQTIHQWPATLVQPVGSPLSLECTVEGTSNPNLYWYRQAAGRGLQLLFYSVGIGQISSEVPQNLSASRPQDRQFILSSKKLLLSDSGFYLCAWSTGDTGELFFGEGSRLTVL.

The genes are TRBV5-6 and TRBJ2-7, with TRBD1 matching 7 bases. The germline gives CDR1 SGHDT, CDR2 YYEEEE. J was trimmed by 6 bases and V by 2 bases; bases with no gene match: 8. The CDR3 totals 14 residues. The CDR3 region is CASSLGQVVGEQYF. DNA of the CDR3: TGTGCCAGCAGCTTAGGACAGGTGGTCGGCGAGCAGTACTTC.

V usage is TRBV7-8 and J usage is TRBJ1-5, with D possibly being TRBD1 (5 bases). This CDR3 contains 14 residues. With 0 bases removed from V and 4 bases from J, the gap between germline ends came to 7 bases. Germline values: CDR1 SGHVS, CDR2 FQNEAQ. In DNA, the CDR3 is TGTGCCAGCAGCTTAGCGGGGGGGAATCAGCCCCAGCATTTT. It codes for CASSLAGGNQPQHF.

This chain links TRBV6-5 with TRBJ2-2, with 7 nucleotides matching TRBD1. V lost 4 bases to trimming and J lost 7 bases; unmatched junction nucleotides: 9. Germline V gene data show CDR1 as MNHEY and CDR2 as SVGAGI. This CDR3 comprises 15 residues. The CDR3 region is CASSSYRGLGGELFF. As DNA, the CDR3 is TGTGCCAGCAGTTCCTACAGGGGTCTCGGCGGGGAGCTGTTTTTT.

The rearrangement uses TRBV20-1 and TRBJ1-2; TRBD1 matches at 7 bases. CDR1 DFQATT and CDR2 SNEGSKA come from the germline V gene (reference sequence). Trimming took 3 bases from V and 7 from J; bases not matched to a gene: 11. The CDR3 extends over 14 amino acids. The CDR3 sequence is CSASYSSGGLGYTF. The CDR3 region has the DNA TGCAGTGCTAGTTATTCATCAGGGGGGCTTGGCTACACCTTC.

V and J are TRBV19 and TRBJ1-5, with 9 bases that match TRBD1. This CDR3 spans 14 amino acids. CDR1 and CDR2 (germline): LNHDA, SQIVND (reference sequence). V trimming: 5 bases; J trimming: 2 bases; junction bases outside the gene matches: 1. CDR3 sequence reads: CASSGDRGNQPQHF. CDR3 DNA sequence: TGTGCCAGTAGTGGGGACAGGGGCAATCAGCCCCAGCATTTT.

CDR3 DNA sequence: TGTGCCAGCAGCTTCAGAAGCGGGACAGGGAGAGAGACCCAGTACTTC. Amino acids: CASSFRSGTGRETQYF. V gene TRBV7-9 combines with J gene TRBJ2-5; 9 bases are a match to TRBD1. Germline values: CDR1 SEHNR, CDR2 FQNEAQ (reference sequence). J gave up 4 bases and V 3 bases, and 9 bases lay outside the gene matches. There are 16 residues in the CDR3.

The chain uses TRBV5-1 and TRBJ2-5, with D perhaps TRBD1 (5 bases). V lost 2 bases and J lost 5, with 13 bases in between. The germline gives CDR1 SGHRS, CDR2 YFSETQ. The length of the CDR3 is 14 residues. The CDR3 spells CASSFQGQMETQYF. Written as DNA, the CDR3 is TGCGCCAGCAGCTTTCAGGGTCAGATGGAGACCCAGTACTTC.

CDR3 protein: CASSFLAGGGATYNEQFF. CDR3 DNA: TGTGCCAGCAGCTTTTTAGCGGGAGGGGGGGCTACCTACAATGAGCAGTTCTTC. This chain connects TRBV11-2 to TRBJ2-1; the match to TRBD2 covers 11 bases. The ends lost 3 bases at V and 2 bases at J; junction bases unmatched: 9. The CDR3 contains 18 residues. Germline loops: CDR1 SGHAT, CDR2 FQNNGV.

The V and J genes are TRBV4-1 and TRBJ2-7; D is perhaps TRBD2 (6 bases). The V end was cut by 4 bases, the J end by 0 bases, with 16 bases between. Germline V gene lookup returns CDR1 MGHRA and CDR2 YSYEKL. The length of the CDR3 is 16 residues. The CDR3 loop reads CASSPSPGDHSYEQYF. The DNA for the CDR3 is TGCGCCAGCAGCCCCAGCCCGGGGGACCACTCCTACGAGCAGTACTTC.